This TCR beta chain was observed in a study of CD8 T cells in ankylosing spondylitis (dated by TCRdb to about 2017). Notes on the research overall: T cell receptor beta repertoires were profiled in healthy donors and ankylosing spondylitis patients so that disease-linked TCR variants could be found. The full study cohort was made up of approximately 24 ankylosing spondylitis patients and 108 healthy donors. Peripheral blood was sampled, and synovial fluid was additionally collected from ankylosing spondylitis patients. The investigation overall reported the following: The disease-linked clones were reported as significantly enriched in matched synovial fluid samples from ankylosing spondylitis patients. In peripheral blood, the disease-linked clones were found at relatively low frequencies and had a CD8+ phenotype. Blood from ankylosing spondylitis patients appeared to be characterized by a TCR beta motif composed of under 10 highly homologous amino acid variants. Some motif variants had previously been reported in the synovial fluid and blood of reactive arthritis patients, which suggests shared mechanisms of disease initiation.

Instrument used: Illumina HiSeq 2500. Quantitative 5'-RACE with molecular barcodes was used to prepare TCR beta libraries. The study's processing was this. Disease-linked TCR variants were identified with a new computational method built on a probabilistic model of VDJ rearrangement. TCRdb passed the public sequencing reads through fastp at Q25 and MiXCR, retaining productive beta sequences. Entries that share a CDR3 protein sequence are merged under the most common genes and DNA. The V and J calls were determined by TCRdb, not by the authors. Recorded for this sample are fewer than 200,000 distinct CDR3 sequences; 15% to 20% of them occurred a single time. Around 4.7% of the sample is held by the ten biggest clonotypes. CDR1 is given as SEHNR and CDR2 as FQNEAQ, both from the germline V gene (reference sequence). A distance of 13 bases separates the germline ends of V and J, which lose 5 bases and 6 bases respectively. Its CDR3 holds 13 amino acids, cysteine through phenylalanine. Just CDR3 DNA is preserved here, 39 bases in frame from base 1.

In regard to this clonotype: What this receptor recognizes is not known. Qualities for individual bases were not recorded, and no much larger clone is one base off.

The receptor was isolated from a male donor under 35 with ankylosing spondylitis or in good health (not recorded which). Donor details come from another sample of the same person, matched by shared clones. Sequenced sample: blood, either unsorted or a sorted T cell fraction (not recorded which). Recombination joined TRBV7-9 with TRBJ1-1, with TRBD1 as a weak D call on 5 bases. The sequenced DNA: TGTGCCAGCAGCCCGACTTGGGGCCCTGAAGCTTTCTTT. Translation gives CASSPTWGPEAFF.